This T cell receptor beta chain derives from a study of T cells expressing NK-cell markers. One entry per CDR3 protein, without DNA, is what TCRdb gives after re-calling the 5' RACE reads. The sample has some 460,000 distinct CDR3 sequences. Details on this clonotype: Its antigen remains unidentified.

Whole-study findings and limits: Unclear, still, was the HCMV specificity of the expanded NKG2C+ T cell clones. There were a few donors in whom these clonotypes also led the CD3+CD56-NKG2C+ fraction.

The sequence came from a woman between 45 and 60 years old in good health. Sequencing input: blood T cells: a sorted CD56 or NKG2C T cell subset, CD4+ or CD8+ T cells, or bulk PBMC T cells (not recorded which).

The CDR3 reads CASMTGTGSHEQYF. This sequence joins TRBV6-5 and TRBJ2-7; TCRdb outputs TRBD1, but without DNA this stays unchecked. The germline V gene encodes CDR1 MNHEY and CDR2 SVGAGI. The CDR3 consists of 14 residues.